The entry below gives a single TCR beta chain sequence along with its context. How the authors handled the data: For nucleated cells, counts were estimated from reference gene primer amplification. Produced via immunoSEQ multiplex PCR; TCRdb's table is partial and in-frame only. The V and J calls and clone size were taken over from that table, and D and trimming were inferred from the DNA. The repertoire holds 120,000 to 150,000 clones, with roughly 80% as singletons. Per germline, CDR1 MNHEY and CDR2 SVGAGI. V gave up 5 bases and J gave up 7 bases, with 5 bases separating them. The CDR3 extends over 11 amino acids. The sample originates from a study of blood T cell repertoires in COVID-19.

The source of this sequence is a woman between 35 and 50 years old with active or convalescent COVID-19. V gene TRBV6-5 combines with J gene TRBJ2-2; D uncertain. Sequencing used peripheral blood. CDR3 DNA: TGTGCCAGCAGTCCGGGCGGGGAGCTGTTTTTT. It codes for CASSPGGELFF.